These T cell receptor beta chains were read from a single sample in a study of PD-1 blockade in classical Hodgkin lymphoma. Data came from immunoSEQ multiplex PCR; TCRdb stores just in-frame clones and leaves some out. Of some 15,000 clones detected, around 88% appear once; the ten largest clones hold about 25%. The sequencing used peripheral blood mononuclear cells (PBMCs), collected before the second cycle of nivolumab. The receptors come from a human donor with classical Hodgkin lymphoma. Each CDR3 is given without its conserved first and last residue. D genes are given only for firm matches.

v_call,j_call,d_call,cdr3_aa
TRBV7-8,TRBJ2-7,-,ASSLELGSYEQY
TRBV10-3,TRBJ2-5,-,AIKSPGRGEETQY
TRBV7-9,TRBJ2-6,-,ASSPPFSGANVLT
TRBV7-6,TRBJ2-1,TRBD2,ASSFGLAGTLYNEQF
TRBV10-3,TRBJ2-3,TRBD2,AIMGWSGGENTQY
TRBV27,TRBJ2-7,-,ASFSVSYEQY
TRBV5-1,TRBJ1-3,-,ASSAENLPKAGAHGNTIY
TRBV6-6,TRBJ1-2,-,ASSYEFGITGGYT
TRBV14,TRBJ1-6,-,ASSQRSPGAEITNSPLH
TRBV6-6,TRBJ1-6,-,ASSYGDIRNSPLH
TRBV7-6,TRBJ2-7,-,ASSLEIGDEQY
TRBV5-4,TRBJ2-2,-,ASSLFLASNTGELF
TRBV19,TRBJ2-3,-,ASSSRAESYSSTDTQY
TRBV5-1,TRBJ1-5,-,ASSLAGHQPQH
TRBV29-1,TRBJ2-7,-,SVAEGSPSYEQY
TRBV5-8,TRBJ1-5,-,ASSLGPGGANQPQH
TRBV19,TRBJ1-1,-,ASSRNAADGTEAF
TRBV5-4,TRBJ1-6,-,ASSLAGTVNSPLH
TRBV5-6,TRBJ2-2,-,ASSPRWERNTGELF
TRBV2,TRBJ2-5,-,ASTRTTRVVETQY
TRBV21-1,TRBJ1-6,-,ASSKGPGQDNSPLH
TRBV7-2,TRBJ2-3,TRBD2,ASSSGLEGDTQY
TRBV4-1,TRBJ1-1,-,ASSQELNRPEAF
TRBV27,TRBJ1-6,-,ASRAITAHSPLH
TRBV10-1,TRBJ2-1,TRBD1,ASKGQGEQF
TRBV5-4,TRBJ1-1,-,ASSSFSVNTEAF
TRBV9,TRBJ1-3,-,ASSGGLPSSGNTIY
TRBV28,TRBJ1-1,-,ASTLKWYTEAF
TRBV19,TRBJ1-1,-,ASRGGSAEAF
TRBV5-4,TRBJ1-2,TRBD1,ASSMGTGTLYGYT
TRBV7-2,TRBJ1-1,-,ASSSIGGPGEAF
TRBV9,TRBJ1-1,-,ASSVVTALNTEAF
TRBV7-2,TRBJ2-3,-,ASSPTTSTDTQY
TRBV5-1,TRBJ1-2,-,ASSPARGGSRADGYT
TRBV2,TRBJ2-3,-,ASSNTDTQY
TRBV27,TRBJ2-7,-,ASRVALGFYEQY
TRBV5-4,TRBJ1-5,-,ASSLAGGAGDQPQH
TRBV9,TRBJ1-1,TRBD1,ASSVGWTGTGKNTEAF
TRBV10-3,TRBJ2-5,TRBD1,AISDPEGQGVRETQY
TRBV10-1,TRBJ2-2,-,ASSDRDTGELF
TRBV6-6,TRBJ1-6,TRBD1,ASSSSGGAGNSPLH
TRBV10-3,TRBJ1-2,-,AISEEGTYGYT
TRBV10-3,TRBJ2-3,TRBD1,AIRDRDSDTQY
TRBV9,TRBJ1-4,-,ASSVAADPKKLF
TRBV18,TRBJ2-7,-,ASSPWYGEQQY
TRBV5-5,TRBJ2-7,TRBD1,ASSLGDRVATPREQY
TRBV27,TRBJ2-5,TRBD2,ASSSTTAGWKETQY
TRBV27,TRBJ1-5,-,ASSVYAGSNQPQH
TRBV4-3,TRBJ1-2,TRBD1,ASTPGQGRGYT
TRBV19,TRBJ1-5,-,ASRPGGSNQPQH
TRBV28,TRBJ1-5,-,ASSFPRVQPQH
TRBV4-1,TRBJ2-7,-,ASSPSVESYEQY
TRBV23-1,TRBJ2-3,TRBD2,ASSQSPGGGPTDTQY
TRBV7-2,TRBJ2-5,TRBD2,ASSLRGEGETQY
TRBV5-1,TRBJ2-7,TRBD1,ASSSTGVWEQY
TRBV4-3,TRBJ2-1,-,ASSQDQGSYNEQF
TRBV6-6,TRBJ1-2,-,ASSYPGANGYT